The T cell receptor beta chain described here comes from a study of T-cell memory formation after mild COVID-19. Study background: Largely donor-specific sequence clusters came from two donors.

Libraries for TCRalpha and TCRbeta carried sample barcodes and unique molecular identifiers via 5'RACE. TCRdb re-analysed the 5' RACE reads in MiXCR, keeping a single row per CDR3 protein. Of under 300,000 distinct CDR3 sequences listed, under 20% are singletons. About this clonotype: The target antigen is unknown.

General study results and limits: Researchers could not confirm that second-wave clones peaking on day 37 targeted SARS-CoV-2. Day 15 to 85 contracting clones showed balanced CD4/CD8; later expanders leaned CD4+.

Sequencing used PBMCs or a T cell subset sorted from them (not recorded which). The TCR sequence derives from a man aged 18 to 29 who had mild COVID-19 (a few samples of this study predate the infection). Cell type and time point are not known.

The CDR3 here is CASILPGSYNEQFF. In nucleotides, the CDR3 is TGTGCCAGCATCCTCCCGGGGAGCTACAATGAGCAGTTCTTC. The rearrangement joins TRBV28 to TRBJ2-1; possibly TRBD2 for D (5 bases). This CDR3 spans 14 amino acids. V shed 7 bases and J shed 3 bases, with 13 bases lying between them. The germline CDR1 and CDR2 sequences are MDHEN and SYDVKM.